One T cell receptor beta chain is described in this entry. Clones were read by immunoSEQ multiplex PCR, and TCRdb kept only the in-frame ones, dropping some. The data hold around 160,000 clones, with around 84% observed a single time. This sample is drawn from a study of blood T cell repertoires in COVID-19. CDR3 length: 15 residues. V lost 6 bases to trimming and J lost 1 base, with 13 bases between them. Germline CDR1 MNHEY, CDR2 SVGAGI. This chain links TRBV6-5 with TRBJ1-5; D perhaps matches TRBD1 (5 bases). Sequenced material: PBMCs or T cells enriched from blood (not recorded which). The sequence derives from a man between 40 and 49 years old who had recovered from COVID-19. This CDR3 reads CASRPRGGSNQPQHF. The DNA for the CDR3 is TGTGCCAGCAGACCACGGGGGGGGAGCAATCAGCCCCAGCATTTT.